One sample yielded the 14 T cell receptor beta chains listed below, sequenced in a study of T cell repertoires in cytomegalovirus infection. TCRdb used MiXCR to reprocess the reads, holding one entry per CDR3 protein. The sample comprises more than 400,000 distinct CDR3 sequences, 26% of which are singletons, and around 14% rests with the top ten. The material sequenced was PBMCs. These receptors originate from a human donor in good health (CMV status not recorded). Some clones in this sample may be carry-over from other donors' samples.

This clonotype was counted at least ten times. This chain links TRBV7-2 with TRBJ1-1; 7 nucleotides agree with TRBD1. Germline CDR1 SGHTA, CDR2 FQGNSA. The junction had 10 bases not matched to a gene; V was cut back by 5 bases and J by 4 bases. The CDR3 runs 15 residues. The CDR3 DNA sequence: TGTGCCAGCAGCATTACAGGGGCGGAGGGCACTGAAGCTTTCTTT. Residues: CASSITGAEGTEAFF. Complete variable domain (other parts from reference TRBV7-2 and TRBJ1-1): GAGVSQSPSNKVTEKGKDVELRCDPISGHTALYWYRQSLGQGLEFLIYFQGNSAPDKSGLPSDRFSAERTGGSVSTLTIQRTQQEDSAVYLCASSITGAEGTEAFFGQGTRLTVV.

This clonotype appeared a few times. The chain joins TRBV6-6 to TRBJ2-3; D not resolved. CDR3 size: 12 residues. V was trimmed by 3 bases and J by 5 bases, leaving 6 bases between them. In germline, CDR1 is MNHNY, CDR2 SVGAGI (reference sequence). The CDR3 here is CASSYEEDTQYF. CDR3 bases: TGTGCCAGCAGTTATGAGGAAGATACGCAGTATTTT.

This clonotype appeared a few times. The CDR3 protein is CASSFGVGNSPLHF. In DNA form, the CDR3 reads TGTGCCAGCAGCTTTGGGGTGGGGAATTCACCCCTCCACTTT. V is TRBV7-9 and J is TRBJ1-6, with D unclear. Germline values: CDR1 SEHNR, CDR2 FQNEAQ (reference sequence). This CDR3 is built from 14 residues. Deletions cut 3 bases from V and 7 bases from J, with 10 bases between.

This clonotype was observed at least ten times. V is TRBV7-2 and J is TRBJ1-3; tentative D call: TRBD1 (6 bases). Germline V gene data show CDR1 as SGHTA and CDR2 as FQGNSA. V lost 2 bases to trimming and J lost 2 bases, with 13 bases between them. The CDR3 covers 16 residues. The CDR3 bases are TGTGCCAGCAGCTTACAGGGGAGTTTGGCTGGAAACACCATATATTTT. This sequence encodes CASSLQGSLAGNTIYF.

This clonotype occurred many times. The CDR3 reads CASSRRFVVRTSGGRDTQYF. The CDR3 DNA is TGTGCCAGCAGCCGACGGTTCGTAGTAAGGACTAGCGGAGGGCGGGATACGCAGTATTTT. This chain connects TRBV7-2 to TRBJ2-3; TRBD2 matches 10 bases. Looked up from germline, CDR1 is SGHTA and CDR2 is FQGNSA. With V trimmed by 5 bases and J by 6 bases, 23 bases remained unmatched. CDR3 length: 20 amino acids.

In this sample, this clonotype turned up a few times. The J gene is TRBJ2-7, the V gene TRBV28; perhaps TRBD2 as D (7 bases). The CDR3 has 14 amino acids. Germline-derived CDR1 and CDR2 are MDHEN and SYDVKM. Trimming removed 7 bases from V and 3 bases from J, with 16 bases in between. The CDR3 sequence: CASKGGGGIYEQYF. As DNA, the CDR3 is TGTGCCAGCAAGGGGGGGGGAGGGATCTACGAGCAGTACTTC.

V usage is TRBV6-2 or TRBV6-3 and J usage is TRBJ2-7, with D possibly being TRBD1 or TRBD2 (5 bases each). The length of the CDR3 is 14 residues. Germline assignment: CDR1 MNHEY and CDR2 SVGEGT. V gave up 5 bases and J gave up 2 bases, with 13 bases separating them. The CDR3 bases are TGTGCCAGCAGTCCCGGGACCTTAACCTACGAGCAGTACGTC. Protein: CASSPGTLTYEQYV.

This clonotype was observed a few times. The V and J genes are TRBV10-3 and TRBJ2-1; the match to TRBD2 covers 15 bases. The junction had 6 bases not matched to a gene; V was cut back by 3 bases and J by 9 bases. The CDR3 runs 16 residues. The germline CDR1 and CDR2 sequences are ENHRY and SYGVKD. The CDR3 bases are TGTGCCATCAGTGACTGGACTAGCGGGAGGGCCGGTGAGCAGTTCTTC. Protein sequence: CAISDWTSGRAGEQFF.

The chain links TRBV4-1 to TRBJ1-5; no clear D. Germline V gene lookup returns CDR1 MGHRA and CDR2 YSYEKL. V shed 1 base and J shed 5 bases, with 12 bases lying between them. CDR3 length: 15 residues. CDR3 DNA: TGCGCCAGCAGCCAAGCGGACGGATGGGATCAGCCCCAGCATTTT. Protein product: CASSQADGWDQPQHF.

V gene TRBV6-8 combines with J gene TRBJ1-1; no clear D gene. CDR3 length: 15 amino acids. CDR1 is MNHGY and CDR2 is SAAAGT in the germline V gene. V shed 2 bases and J shed 5 bases, with 15 bases lying between them. CDR3 DNA sequence: TGTGCCAGCAGTTACCTTGTGGCCCAAGGGACTGAAGCTTTCTTT. Its translation: CASSYLVAQGTEAFF.

This chain joins TRBV14 and TRBJ2-1; a weak D match, TRBD2 (6 bases). Germline values: CDR1 SGHDN, CDR2 FVKESK. Trimming removed 5 bases from V and 5 bases from J, with 25 bases in between. The CDR3 length is 18 residues. The CDR3 bases are TGTGCCAGCAGCAAAGGAGGGAGGCTCCGCTGGGGGGACAATGAGCAGTTCTTC. Protein: CASSKGGRLRWGDNEQFF. The variable domain in full, completed from reference TRBV14 and TRBJ2-1, reads EAGVTQFPSHSVIEKGQTVTLRCDPISGHDNLYWYRRVMGKEIKFLLHFVKESKQDESGMPNNRFLAERTGGTYSTLKVQPAELEDSGVYFCASSKGGRLRWGDNEQFFGPGTRLTVL.

This chain joins TRBV7-6 and TRBJ2-6, with D hard to call. Per the germline V gene, CDR1 is SGHVS and CDR2 is FNYEAQ. The V gene lost 8 bases and the J gene lost 2 bases, with 10 bases spanning the gap. The CDR3 has 14 amino acids. The chain's CDR3 is CASDREPGANVLTF. The CDR3 DNA is TGTGCCAGCGATCGAGAACCTGGGGCCAACGTCCTGACTTTC.

V is TRBV7-2 and J is TRBJ1-2; 7 bases are a match to TRBD1. The CDR3 spans 15 residues. J was trimmed by 5 bases and V by 4 bases; bases with no gene match: 10. The germline gives CDR1 SGHTA, CDR2 FQGNSA. The CDR3 DNA reads as TGTGCCAGCAGCTCCCAACAGGGGAGCGGTTATGGCTACACCTTC. The encoded protein is CASSSQQGSGYGYTF.

V is TRBV6-5 and J is TRBJ2-7, with 14 positions matching TRBD2. The germline CDR1 and CDR2 sequences are MNHEY and SVGAGI. Unmatched junction bases numbered 8, after V lost 2 bases and J lost 5 bases. The CDR3 runs 17 residues. CDR3 sequence (DNA): TGTGCCAGCAGTTACATAAAGGGACTAGCGGGAGTCGACGAGCAGTACTTC. Its translation is CASSYIKGLAGVDEQYF.